This T cell receptor (beta chain) was found in a study of cytomegalovirus exposure and HLA in healthy donors. The study's findings and limits: At a 0.05 false discovery rate, a later analysis found approximately 15,000 TCR beta sequences to be associated with HLA alleles. Generally TCR sequences proved uncommon, though certain public TCRs appeared in numerous donors.

To note about this clone: The antigen remains undetermined.

This CDR3 has 15 amino acids. Healthy people donating bone marrow made up the donors. The PCR used 60 Vbeta and 13 Jbeta primers. Clones were sequenced by immunoSEQ multiplex PCR, and TCRdb holds only the in-frame ones, with some missing. This sample yields around 90,000 clones, of which 85% are seen a single time; approximately 7.4% belongs to the top ten. V is TRBV21-1 and J is TRBJ2-7; TRBD1 was called by the table and not checked on the DNA. TRBV21-1 is a known pseudogene. Source material: PBMCs. The receptor was derived from a man aged 35 to 55 in good health and CMV-seropositive. The CDR3 spells CASSKTGPRSYEQYF. CDR3 sequence (DNA): TGTGCCAGCAGCAAGACAGGGCCTCGGTCCTACGAGCAGTACTTC.